This is a list of T cell receptor beta chains from one sample in a study of shared clonotypes between healthy human individuals. Profiled with immunoSEQ multiplex PCR; TCRdb holds only in-frame clones, not every one. The data contain fewer than 850,000 clones, roughly 96% of them singletons. Sequenced sample: naive CD8+ T cells sorted from blood. Receptors were obtained from a man aged 25-45 years in good health. Each CDR3 is given with its conserved first and last residue. Fields, in order: V gene, J gene, clone size, D gene, CDR3 DNA, CDR3 protein. The D gene is left open where the match is weak. Only part of the rows carry a size: once, few, many, or a class if the clone is expanded.

>TRBV11-2|TRBJ2-1|NA|NA
TGTGCCAGCAGCTTAGATGGCCCGGGTTGGAATGAGCAGTTCTTC
CASSLDGPGWNEQFF
>TRBV27|TRBJ2-7|once|NA
TGTGCCAGCAGTTTTGCCGGGCTCTACGAGCAGTACTTC
CASSFAGLYEQYF
>TRBV5-6|TRBJ2-7|NA|NA
TGTGCCAGCAGCTTCCGACAGAGGTTATACGAGCAGTACTTC
CASSFRQRLYEQYF
>TRBV7-9|TRBJ1-4|NA|NA
TGTGCCAGCAGCTTGGAGGGGGCTAATGAAAAACTGTTTTTT
CASSLEGANEKLFF
>TRBV18|TRBJ2-2|NA|TRBD2
TGTGCCAGCTCACCCACTAGCGGGAGTCTGTTATTCGGGGAGCTGTTTTTT
CASSPTSGSLLFGELFF
>TRBV7-6|TRBJ1-1|NA|NA
TGTGCCAGCAGCTTAGCGCCCTATGGCAACACTGAAGCTTTCTTT
CASSLAPYGNTEAFF
>TRBV18|TRBJ1-5|NA|NA
TGTGCCAGCTCACCCGCAGGGCAGAGAAATCAGCCCCAGCATTTT
CASSPAGQRNQPQHF
>TRBV27|TRBJ2-7|NA|TRBD2
TGTGCCAGCAGTCTAGCGGGAGAGCCAGGAGAGCAGTACTTC
CASSLAGEPGEQYF
>TRBV27|TRBJ2-5|NA|NA
TGTGCCAGCAGTTTACTGGGGGAGACCCAGTACTTC
CASSLLGETQYF
>TRBV7-9|TRBJ1-2|NA|TRBD1
TGTGCCAGCAGCTTTGGGACAGGGGGCAACTATGGCTACACCTTC
CASSFGTGGNYGYTF
>TRBV18|TRBJ2-7|NA|NA
TGTGCCAGCTCCCTGGGACGGATCTCCTACGAGCAGTACTTC
CASSLGRISYEQYF
>TRBV30|TRBJ2-7|NA|NA
TGTGCCTGGGCCCCTTTGGGTCCCGGCTACGAGCAGTACTTC
CAWAPLGPGYEQYF
>TRBV9|TRBJ1-1|NA|NA
TGTGCCAGCAGGGAGGGCGGGGGGATGAACACTGAAGCTTTCTTT
CASREGGGMNTEAFF